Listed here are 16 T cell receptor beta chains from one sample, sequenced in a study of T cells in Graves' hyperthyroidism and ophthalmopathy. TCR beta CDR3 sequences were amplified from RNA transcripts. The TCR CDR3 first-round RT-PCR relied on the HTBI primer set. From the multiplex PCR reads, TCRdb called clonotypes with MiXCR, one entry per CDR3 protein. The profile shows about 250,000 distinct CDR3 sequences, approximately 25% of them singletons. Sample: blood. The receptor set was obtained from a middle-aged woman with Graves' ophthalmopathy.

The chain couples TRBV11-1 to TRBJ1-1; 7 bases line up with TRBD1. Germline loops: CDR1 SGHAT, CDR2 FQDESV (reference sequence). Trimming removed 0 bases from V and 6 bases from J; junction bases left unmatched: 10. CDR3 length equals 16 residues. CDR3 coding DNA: TGTGCCAGCAGCTTAGCCATAGCCATGGGACAGCCTGAAGCTTTCTTT. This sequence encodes CASSLAIAMGQPEAFF.

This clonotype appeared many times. The CDR3 bases are TGTGCCAGTAGTTTCTCAAGCGCCTCCTACGAGCAGTACTTC. Translation: CASSFSSASYEQYF. This chain connects TRBV19 to TRBJ2-7; D ambiguous. CDR3 length equals 14 residues. Trimming left V 5 bases short and J 0 bases short, with 11 bases between. CDR1 and CDR2 (germline): LNHDA, SQIVND (reference sequence). Together with reference TRBV19 and TRBJ2-7, the CDR3 gives the full variable domain: DGGITQSPKYLFRKEGQNVTLSCEQNLNHDAMYWYRQDPGQGLRLIYYSQIVNDFQKGDIAEGYSVSREKKESFPLTVTSAQKNPTAFYLCASSFSSASYEQYFGPGTRLTVT.

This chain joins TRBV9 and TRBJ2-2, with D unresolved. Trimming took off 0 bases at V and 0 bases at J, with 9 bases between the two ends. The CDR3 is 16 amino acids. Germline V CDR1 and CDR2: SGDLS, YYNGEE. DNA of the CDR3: TGTGCCAGCAGCGTAGCGGCATTTTCGAACACCGGGGAGCTGTTTTTT. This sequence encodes CASSVAAFSNTGELFF. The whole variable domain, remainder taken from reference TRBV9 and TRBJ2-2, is DSGVTQTPKHLITATGQRVTLRCSPRSGDLSVYWYQQSLDQGLQFLIQYYNGEERAKGNILERFSAQQFPDLHSELNLSSLELGDSALYFCASSVAAFSNTGELFFGEGSRLTVL.

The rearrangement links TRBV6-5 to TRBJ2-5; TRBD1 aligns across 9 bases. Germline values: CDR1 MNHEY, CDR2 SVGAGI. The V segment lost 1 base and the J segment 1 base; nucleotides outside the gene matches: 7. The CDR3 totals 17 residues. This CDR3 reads CASSYWGTGISQETQYF. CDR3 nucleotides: TGTGCCAGCAGTTACTGGGGGACAGGGATATCCCAAGAGACCCAGTACTTC.

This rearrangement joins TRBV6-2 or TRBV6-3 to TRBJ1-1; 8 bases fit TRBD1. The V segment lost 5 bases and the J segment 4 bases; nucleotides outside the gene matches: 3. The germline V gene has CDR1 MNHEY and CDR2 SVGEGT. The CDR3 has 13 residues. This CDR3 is CASSDRGVTEAFF. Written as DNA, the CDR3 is TGTGCCAGCAGTGACAGGGGTGTCACTGAAGCTTTCTTT.

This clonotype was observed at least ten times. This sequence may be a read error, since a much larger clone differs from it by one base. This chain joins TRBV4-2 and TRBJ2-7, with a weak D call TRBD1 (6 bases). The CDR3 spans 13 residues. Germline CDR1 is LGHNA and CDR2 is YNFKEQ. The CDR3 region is CANSQRTAYEQYF. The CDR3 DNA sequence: TGTGCCAACAGCCAAAGGACAGCATACGAGCAGTACTTC.

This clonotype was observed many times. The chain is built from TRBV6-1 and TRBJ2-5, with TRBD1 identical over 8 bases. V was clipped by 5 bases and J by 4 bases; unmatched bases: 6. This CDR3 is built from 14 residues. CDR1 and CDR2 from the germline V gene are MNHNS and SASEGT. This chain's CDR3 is CASSQAGGGETQYF. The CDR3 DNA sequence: TGTGCCAGCAGTCAGGCAGGGGGCGGAGAGACCCAGTACTTC.

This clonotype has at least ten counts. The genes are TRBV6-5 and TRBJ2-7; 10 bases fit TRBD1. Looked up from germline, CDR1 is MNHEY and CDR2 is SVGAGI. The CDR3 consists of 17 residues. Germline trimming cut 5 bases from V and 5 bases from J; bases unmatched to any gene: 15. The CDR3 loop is CASSLVLPRDRGNEQYF. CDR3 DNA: TGTGCCAGCAGTCTCGTGCTTCCCCGGGACAGGGGAAACGAGCAGTACTTC.

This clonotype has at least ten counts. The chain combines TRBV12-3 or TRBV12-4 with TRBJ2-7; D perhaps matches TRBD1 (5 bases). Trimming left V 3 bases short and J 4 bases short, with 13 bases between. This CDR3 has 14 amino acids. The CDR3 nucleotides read TGTGCCAGCAGTTTGCAAGGGGCGGAGTACGAGCAGTACTTC. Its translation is CASSLQGAEYEQYF.

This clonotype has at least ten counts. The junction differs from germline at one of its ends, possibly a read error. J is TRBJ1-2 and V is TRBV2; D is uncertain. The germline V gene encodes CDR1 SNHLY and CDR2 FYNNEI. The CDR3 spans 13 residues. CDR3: CASSFSETNGYAF. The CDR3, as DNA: TGTGCCAGCAGTTTCTCAGAAACCAATGGCTACGCCTTC. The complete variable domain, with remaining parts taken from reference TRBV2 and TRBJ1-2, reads EPEVTQTPSHQVTQMGQEVILRCVPISNHLYFYWYRQILGQKVEFLVSFYNNEISEKSEIFDDQFSVERPDGSNFTLKIRSTKLEDSAMYFCASSFSETNGYAFGSGTRLTVV.

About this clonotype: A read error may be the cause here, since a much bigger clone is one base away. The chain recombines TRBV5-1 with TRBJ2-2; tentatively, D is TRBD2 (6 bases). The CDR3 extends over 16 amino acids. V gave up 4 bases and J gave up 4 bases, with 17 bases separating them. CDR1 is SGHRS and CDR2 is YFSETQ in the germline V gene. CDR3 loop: CASSGAGPGVTGELFF. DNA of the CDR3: TGCGCCAGCAGCGGGGCGGGGCCCGGCGTCACCGGGGAGCTGTTTTTT.

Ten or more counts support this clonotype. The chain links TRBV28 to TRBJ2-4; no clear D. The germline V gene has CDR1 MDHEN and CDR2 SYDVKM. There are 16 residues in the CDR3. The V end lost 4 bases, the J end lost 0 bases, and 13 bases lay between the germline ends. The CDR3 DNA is TGTGCCAGCAGTTCTCGGACCTCTCTAGCCAAAAACATTCAGTACTTC. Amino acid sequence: CASSSRTSLAKNIQYF.

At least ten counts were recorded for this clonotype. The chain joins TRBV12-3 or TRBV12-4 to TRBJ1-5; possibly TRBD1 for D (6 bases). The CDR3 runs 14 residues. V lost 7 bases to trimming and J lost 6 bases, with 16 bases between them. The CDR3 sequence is CASNPGGGGQPQHF. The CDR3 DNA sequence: TGTGCCAGCAACCCGGGGGGGGGCGGTCAGCCCCAGCATTTT.

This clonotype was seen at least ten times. The CDR3 spells CASSVNREQYF. The CDR3 DNA is TGTGCCAGCAGTGTTAACCGCGAGCAGTACTTC. The chain uses TRBV6-1 and TRBJ2-7; D is ambiguous. The CDR3 loop spans 11 amino acids. Germline V CDR1 and CDR2: MNHNS, SASEGT. The germline V and J ends were trimmed by 4 bases and 6 bases, with 7 bases remaining between them.

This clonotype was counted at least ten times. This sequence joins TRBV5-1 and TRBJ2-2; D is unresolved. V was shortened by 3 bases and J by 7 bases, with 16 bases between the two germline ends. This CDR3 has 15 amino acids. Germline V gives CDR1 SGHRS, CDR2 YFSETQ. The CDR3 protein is CASSSEATWGGELFF. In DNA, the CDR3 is TGCGCCAGCAGCTCCGAGGCTACGTGGGGCGGGGAGCTGTTTTTT. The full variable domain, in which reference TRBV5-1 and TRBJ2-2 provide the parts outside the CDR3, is KAGVTQTPRYLIKTRGQQVTLSCSPISGHRSVSWYQQTPGQGLQFLFEYFSETQRNKGNFPGRFSGRQFSNSRSEMNVSTLELGDSALYLCASSSEATWGGELFFGEGSRLTVL.

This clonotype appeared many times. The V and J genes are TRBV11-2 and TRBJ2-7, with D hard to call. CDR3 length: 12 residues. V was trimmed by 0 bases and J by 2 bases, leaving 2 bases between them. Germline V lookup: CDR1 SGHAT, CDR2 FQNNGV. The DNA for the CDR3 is TGTGCCAGCAGCTTAGAGCCCTACGAGCAGTACTTC. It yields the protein CASSLEPYEQYF.